Listed below are T cell receptor beta chains from one sample, sequenced in a study of spatial heterogeneity in lung cancer. TCRdb itself ran the 5' RACE reads through MiXCR, one entry per CDR3 protein. The data contain fewer than 20,000 distinct CDR3 sequences, about 10% of them singletons. The starting material was PBMCs, obtained at follow-up. The source is a male donor with early-stage non-small cell lung cancer. CDR3s include the opening cysteine and the closing phenylalanine or tryptophan. D genes are given only for firm matches. Expanded clones are given a class, and other clones once, few, many or no size at all.

v_gene,d_gene,j_gene,abundance,CDR3nt,CDR3aa
TRBV20-1,TRBD1,TRBJ2-7,many,TGCAGTGCTAGAGGGGACAGGGGGATATACGAGCAGTACTTC,CSARGDRGIYEQYF
TRBV19,-,TRBJ2-1,many,TGTGCCAGTAGTACCCGGACTAAGAGATCCTACAATGAGCAGTTCTTC,CASSTRTKRSYNEQFF
TRBV28,TRBD2,TRBJ2-3,many,TGTGCCAGCAGCCCCGCCGGGACTAGCGGCACAGATACGCAGTATTTT,CASSPAGTSGTDTQYF
TRBV7-9,TRBD1,TRBJ1-4,many,TGTGCCAGCAGCGCTACAGGGGGCGCCGGGGAAAAACTGTTTTTT,CASSATGGAGEKLFF
TRBV7-8,-,TRBJ1-5,-,TGTGCCAGCAGCTTAGCGGGCACCAATCAGCCCCAGCATTTT,CASSLAGTNQPQHF
TRBV9,TRBD1,TRBJ1-3,few,TGTGCCAGCAGCGTAGGGACTCCGCGGGGACAGCGAAACACCATATATTTT,CASSVGTPRGQRNTIYF
TRBV20-1,TRBD1,TRBJ2-7,few,TGCAGTGCTAGCTCCATCCTGGACAGGATCAAGACCTACGAGCAGTACTTC,CSASSILDRIKTYEQYF
TRBV30,-,TRBJ2-2,many,TGTGCCTGGAGTGTAACAGGACGTTCCGGGGAGCTGTTTTTT,CAWSVTGRSGELFF
TRBV10-1,-,TRBJ2-5,many,TGCGCCAGCAGTGAATCCGGGTTTTTGGAGACCCAGTACTTC,CASSESGFLETQYF
TRBV6-2/TRBV6-3,TRBD2,TRBJ2-7,few,TGTGCCAGCAGCCCCAGCGGGGCGACGGTTGAAGAGGAGTACTTC,CASSPSGATVEEEYF
TRBV10-2,-,TRBJ2-3,few,TGCGCCAGCAGTCTCGTGGGGGCAGATACGCAGTATTTT,CASSLVGADTQYF
TRBV4-1,-,TRBJ2-5,many,TGCGCCAGCAGCCAAGATGCATCGGAGACCCAGTACTTC,CASSQDASETQYF
TRBV29-1,-,TRBJ2-3,medium-sized,TGCAGCGTTGAAGATCCAAGGCAGGTGACAGATACGCAGTATTTT,CSVEDPRQVTDTQYF
TRBV6-6,-,TRBJ2-3,-,TGTGCCAGCAGTTACCCCACCCGGCAGTCCACAGATACGCAGTATTTT,CASSYPTRQSTDTQYF
TRBV3-1,-,TRBJ2-1,-,TGTGCCAGCAGCCAAGATGCCCGGGTTTACAATGAGCAGTTCTTC,CASSQDARVYNEQFF
TRBV18,TRBD2,TRBJ2-7,many,TGTGCCAGCTCAGTTAGCGGGGCGGACTACGAGCAGTACTTC,CASSVSGADYEQYF
TRBV7-7,TRBD2,TRBJ2-1,-,TGTGCCAGCAGCTTGCAACTAGCGGGGTTACAGTTCTTC,CASSLQLAGLQFF
TRBV6-5,-,TRBJ1-1,few,TGTGCCAGCAGTTACTCGGAGAGTGAAGCTTTCTTT,CASSYSESEAFF
TRBV29-1,TRBD1,TRBJ2-7,many,TGCAGCGTGGGGACAGACGAGCAGTACTTC,CSVGTDEQYF
TRBV6-1,TRBD1,TRBJ2-1,many,TGTGCCAGCAGTGAACAGGGGGCGCCCTATGATGAGCAGTTCTTC,CASSEQGAPYDEQFF
TRBV5-1,TRBD1,TRBJ2-7,many,TGCGCCAGCAGCTTTATGGACAGGGACGCCGAGCAGTACTTC,CASSFMDRDAEQYF
TRBV6-5,-,TRBJ2-2,many,TGTGCCAGCATTTCACCGAACACCGGGGAGCTGTTTTTT,CASISPNTGELFF
TRBV10-3,-,TRBJ2-7,many,TGTGCCATCAGTGAGCCGAATGGGGGGAAACCGTACGAGCAGTACTTC,CAISEPNGGKPYEQYF
TRBV28,-,TRBJ2-3,-,TGTGCCAGCGGCGCGTTAGATACGCAGTATTTT,CASGALDTQYF
TRBV19,-,TRBJ1-2,-,TGTGCCAGTAGTAACTCTGCGCCGTCTCACTATGGCTACACCTTC,CASSNSAPSHYGYTF
TRBV6-4,TRBD2,TRBJ2-1,-,TGTGCCAGCAGTGACGGGCGGGAGGGCCCCCACAATGAGCAGTTCTTC,CASSDGREGPHNEQFF
TRBV6-1,TRBD1,TRBJ1-1,medium-sized,TGTGCCAGCACCTCCCCAGGGGGTTACACTGAAGCTTTCTTT,CASTSPGGYTEAFF